The present TCR beta chain was sequenced within a study of vaccination effects on CD4 cells after COVID-19. Study summary: The cohort was immunized with two doses of either the BNT162b2 or mRNA-1273 vaccine.

Study-level results: Substantial clonal contraction characterized both infection- and vaccine-induced clones late after vaccination.

Sequencing was performed with immunoSEQ multiplex PCR; in TCRdb, only in-frame clones are kept and a portion is missing. The sample yields around 25,000 clones, 65% to 75% seen once. This clone was detected only a few times. The antigen remains unidentified. The junction departs from the called germline gene at one end, perhaps through a read error. Antigen-specific CD4+ T cells were expanded with viral peptide pools in the ViraFEST assay before sequencing. The culture ran for 10 to 11 days, and then CD4+ T cells were isolated. A positive SARS-CoV-2 PCR test fell between March and December 2020. They grew approximately 2.1 million PBMC in each well, adding 10 IU/ml IL-2 and around 10 ug/ml peptides. Germline loops: CDR1 SSHAT, CDR2 FNYEAQ (reference sequence). The CDR3 spans 13 residues.

The TCR sequence derives from a human donor who had a prior SARS-CoV-2 infection. The sequences come from CD4+ T cells from PBMCs cultured with SARS-CoV-2 spike peptides, collected before COVID-19 vaccination. V is TRBV7-7 and J is TRBJ1-1, with TRBD1 as a possible D gene (5 bases). The CDR3, as DNA: TGTGCTAGCAGCCAACAGGCCGGGACTGAAGCTTTCTTT. Protein: CASSQQAGTEAFF.